The 17 T cell receptor beta chains below come from one sample, sequenced in a study of blood T cell repertoires in COVID-19. Libraries were prepared by immunoSEQ multiplex PCR; TCRdb keeps only in-frame clonotypes and omits some of them. The table includes 250,000 to 300,000 clones, 70% to 90% detected once. The sequenced sample was peripheral blood. These receptor sequences come from a man aged 18 to 29 with active or convalescent COVID-19.

This clone was counted ten times or more. The V call is TRBV19, the J call TRBJ1-2; 9 positions agree with TRBD1. The CDR3 sequence is 14 residues long. Germline CDR1 LNHDA, CDR2 SQIVND (reference sequence). Germline trimming cut 6 bases from V and 4 bases from J; bases unmatched to any gene: 6. CDR3 nucleotide sequence: TGTGCCAGTAGCGACCGGGACAGGGCCTATGGCTACACCTTC. It is translated as CASSDRDRAYGYTF.

V gene TRBV7-8 combines with J gene TRBJ1-3, with 7 nucleotides matching TRBD1. The germline V gene encodes CDR1 SGHVS and CDR2 FQNEAQ. The junction had 3 bases not matched to a gene; V was cut back by 1 base and J by 0 bases. The CDR3 loop spans 16 amino acids. The CDR3 here is CASSLGTGSSGNTIYF. The CDR3 DNA reads TGTGCCAGCAGCTTAGGGACAGGCTCCTCTGGAAACACCATATATTTT.

The sample holds a few counts of this clone. This chain joins TRBV15 and TRBJ2-7; possibly TRBD2 for D (6 bases). The CDR3 is 12 residues long. Deletions cut 1 base from V and 7 bases from J, with 8 bases between. The germline CDR1 and CDR2 sequences are LNHNV and YYDKDF (reference sequence). CDR3 sequence: CATSRVGGEQYF. As DNA, the CDR3 is TGTGCCACCAGCAGAGTGGGAGGTGAGCAGTACTTC.

This rearrangement joins TRBV4-2 to TRBJ2-3, with TRBD2 identical over 14 bases. V shed 0 bases, J shed 4 bases, and the junction held 6 bases outside the gene matches. This CDR3 is 18 amino acids long. Germline V gene data show CDR1 as LGHNA and CDR2 as YNFKEQ. CDR3 residues: CASSQDFGGLAGADTQYF. The DNA of the CDR3 is TGTGCCAGCAGCCAAGATTTCGGGGGACTAGCGGGAGCAGATACGCAGTATTTT.

This sequence joins TRBV7-2 and TRBJ2-7; D uncertain. The germline CDR1 and CDR2 sequences are SGHTA and FQGNSA. Trimming stripped 2 bases from V and 3 bases from J, with 11 bases between. The CDR3 consists of 14 residues. For the CDR3, the DNA is TGTGCCAGCAGCTTAATCAACGCGGACTACGAGCAGTACTTC. Protein: CASSLINADYEQYF.

The rearrangement uses TRBV19 and TRBJ1-2; D may be TRBD1 (6 bases). The CDR3 runs to 11 residues. Trimming removed 7 bases at V and 8 bases at J, with 11 bases between. Germline V gene data show CDR1 as LNHDA and CDR2 as SQIVND (reference sequence). CDR3 protein: CASTTGLGYTF. The CDR3 DNA is TGTGCCAGTACAACAGGGTTAGGCTACACCTTC.

The rearrangement uses TRBV18 and TRBJ1-5, with D possibly being TRBD1 (5 bases). This CDR3 comprises 14 residues. Germline V gene lookup returns CDR1 KGHSH and CDR2 LQKENI. V lost 2 bases, J lost 4 bases, and 9 bases lay in between. The CDR3 nucleotides read TGTGCCAGCTCACCATCCTCAGGGAATCAGCCCCAGCATTTT. This translates into CASSPSSGNQPQHF. The full variable domain, its missing parts supplied by reference TRBV18 and TRBJ1-5, is NAGVMQNPRHLVRRRGQEARLRCSPMKGHSHVYWYRQLPEEGLKFMVYLQKENIIDESGMPKERFSAEFPKEGPSILRIQQVVRGDSAAYFCASSPSSGNQPQHFGDGTRLSIL.

This chain links TRBV10-3 with TRBJ2-1; a weak D match, TRBD1 (6 bases). V was trimmed by 8 bases and J by 7 bases, leaving 12 bases between them. CDR1 and CDR2 (germline): ENHRY, SYGVKD. CDR3 size: 12 residues. CDR3 residues: CAIQQQGNEQFF. In nucleotides, the CDR3 is TGTGCCATCCAGCAACAGGGAAATGAGCAGTTCTTC.

J is TRBJ1-3 and V is TRBV30; no firm D call. The CDR3 totals 13 residues. V was trimmed by 1 base and J by 0 bases, leaving 4 bases between them. The germline gives CDR1 GTSNPN, CDR2 SVGIG (reference sequence). The CDR3 nucleotides are TGTGCCTGGAGTGCAGACTCTGGAAACACCATATATTTT. It translates to CAWSADSGNTIYF.

This clone appeared once. The chain recombines TRBV6-2 or TRBV6-3 with TRBJ1-1, with TRBD1 matching over 11 bases. Germline V lookup: CDR1 MNHEY, CDR2 SVGEGT. V dropped 6 bases and J dropped 5; count of bases not matched to a gene: 2. The CDR3 is 13 residues long. CDR3 sequence (DNA): TGTGCCAGCAGCCGGGACAGGGGGACTGAAGCTTTCTTT. This translates into CASSRDRGTEAFF.

The rearrangement joins TRBV2 to TRBJ1-4, with TRBD1 identical over 7 bases. J lost 3 bases, V lost 7 bases, and 5 bases had no gene match. Germline CDR1 is SNHLY and CDR2 is FYNNEI. This CDR3 contains 14 residues. CDR3 protein: CASIGGDANEKLFF. CDR3 nucleotide sequence: TGTGCCAGCATAGGGGGCGACGCTAATGAAAAACTGTTTTTT.

J is TRBJ2-1 and V is TRBV18; 10 positions match TRBD1. Germline CDR1 KGHSH, CDR2 LQKENI. V lost 6 bases to trimming and J lost 4 bases; unmatched junction nucleotides: 6. The CDR3 is made up of 15 amino acids. The CDR3 coding sequence is TGTGCCAGCTCGCCCGGACAGGGGGATTACAATGAGCAGTTCTTC. Its translation is CASSPGQGDYNEQFF.

This clone has only one observation. V gene TRBV24-1 combines with J gene TRBJ2-1, with D tentatively TRBD2 (6 bases). The CDR3 extends over 15 amino acids. V was cut by 4 bases and J by 7 bases, with 16 bases left in between. Germline assignment: CDR1 KGHDR and CDR2 SFDVKD. The CDR3 reads CATSEPGTFYNEQFF. CDR3 bases: TGTGCCACCAGTGAGCCCGGGACTTTTTATAATGAGCAGTTCTTC.

This clone was observed once. The chain combines TRBV9 with TRBJ2-7; weak D call: TRBD1 (6 bases). This CDR3 has 14 amino acids. V lost 0 bases to trimming and J lost 6 bases, with 13 bases between them. Germline CDR1 is SGDLS and CDR2 is YYNGEE. CDR3 loop: CASSVASGAREQYF. Written as DNA, the CDR3 is TGTGCCAGCAGCGTAGCTTCAGGGGCTCGCGAGCAGTACTTC.

V usage is TRBV5-6 and J usage is TRBJ1-1; tentative D call: TRBD1 (6 bases). V dropped 4 bases and J dropped 2 bases, with 15 bases sitting between them. Germline V gene data show CDR1 as SGHDT and CDR2 as YYEEEE. This CDR3 is built from 15 residues. The DNA for the CDR3 is TGTGCCAGCAGCCCCACGACAGGCTATAACACTGAAGCTTTCTTT. Translation: CASSPTTGYNTEAFF.

The CDR3 protein is CSVDQGGYEQYF. In nucleotides, the CDR3 is TGCAGCGTTGACCAGGGCGGCTACGAGCAGTACTTC. The chain combines TRBV29-1 with TRBJ2-7; a possible D gene is TRBD1 (5 bases). Between the trimmed V and J ends, which lost 3 bases and 3 bases, there was a span of 9 bases. The germline V gene encodes CDR1 SQVTM and CDR2 ANQGSEA. This CDR3 region has 12 residues.

The chain has TRBV18 and TRBJ1-1; the match to TRBD1 covers 10 bases. There are 15 residues in the CDR3. From germline, CDR1 is KGHSH and CDR2 LQKENI. V lost 3 bases and J lost 3; bases outside the gene matches: 4. The DNA for the CDR3 is TGTGCCAGCTCACCCCTTGGACAGGGGGACACTGAAGCTTTCTTT. This translates into CASSPLGQGDTEAFF.